The rows below give T cell receptor beta chains drawn from one sample of a study of vaccination effects on CD4 cells after COVID-19. Clones were sequenced by immunoSEQ multiplex PCR, and TCRdb holds only the in-frame ones, with some missing. The repertoire consists of about 43,000 clones, with around three quarters occurring once and the leading ten covering more than 10%. No antigen has been assigned to these receptors. The specimen comprised CD4+ T cells from PBMCs cultured with SARS-CoV-2 spike peptides, sampled before COVID-19 vaccination. The receptor set was obtained from a human donor who received a COVID-19 vaccine. The CDR3 runs from the conserved cysteine through the conserved F or W.

v_call,j_call,cdr3_aa
TRBV4-1,TRBJ2-5,CASSRTSGGLQETQYF
TRBV5-4,TRBJ1-4,CASSLRGQEKLFF
TRBV6-2/TRBV6-3,TRBJ2-3,CASSYRTSSLTDTQYF
TRBV6-2/TRBV6-3,TRBJ1-5,CASSWTQNQPQHF
TRBV2,TRBJ2-1,CASSAERAGGNNEQFF
TRBV11-2,TRBJ1-2,CASSFRDLNYGYTF
TRBV3-1/TRBV3-2,TRBJ2-5,CASSQEILSETQYF
TRBV15,TRBJ2-5,CATSRDRQQETQYF
TRBV11-3,TRBJ1-2,CASSLPSGFNGYTF
TRBV10-2,TRBJ2-3,CASSESLPIESTDTQYF
TRBV6-5,TRBJ2-3,CASSYGPNTDTQYF
TRBV18,TRBJ1-6,CASSRDRGNSPLHF
TRBV6-5,TRBJ2-2,CASRLRQPTGELFF
TRBV5-1,TRBJ2-3,CASSLGSHAVTDTQYF
TRBV3-1/TRBV3-2,TRBJ1-1,CASSRTPGQTANTEAFF
TRBV19,TRBJ1-1,CASSIRQGTVNTEAFF
TRBV6-4,TRBJ2-3,CASSAGGLASGDTQYF
TRBV4-3,TRBJ2-3,CASSQEGTGYGPDTQYF
TRBV5-4,TRBJ2-2,CASSSGTANTGELFF
TRBV18,TRBJ2-3,CASSPRDGADTQYF
TRBV7-8,TRBJ1-1,CASSLASGSDTEAFF
TRBV2,TRBJ2-5,CASSEPTRVGPQETQYF